This entry concerns a single T cell receptor beta chain. As to treatment: roughly 19 received Ad26.COV2.S at low or high dose, single or two shots; several received placebo; per-sample allocation not given. Sampling happened 63 days after the first vaccine or placebo injection. This sample is drawn from a study of Ad26.COV2.S vaccination and SARS-CoV-2 variants. The V and J ends lost 4 bases and 5 bases respectively, with 12 bases between them. The V gene's germline CDR1 is SGHRS and CDR2 YFSETQ. This CDR3 spans 13 amino acids. Data came from immunoSEQ multiplex PCR; TCRdb stores just in-frame clones and leaves some out. The table includes roughly 380,000 clones, 70% to 90% detected once.

The sequence was collected from a person aged 18-65 years who received the Ad26.COV2.S COVID-19 vaccine or a placebo. The material was peripheral blood, obtained in a trial of Ad26.COV2.S vaccine versus placebo. The gene calls are TRBV5-1 and TRBJ1-1; tentatively, D is TRBD1 (6 bases). For the CDR3, the DNA is TGCGCCAGCAGCCAAAGGAGGGGGACTGAAGCTTTCTTT. As protein: CASSQRRGTEAFF.